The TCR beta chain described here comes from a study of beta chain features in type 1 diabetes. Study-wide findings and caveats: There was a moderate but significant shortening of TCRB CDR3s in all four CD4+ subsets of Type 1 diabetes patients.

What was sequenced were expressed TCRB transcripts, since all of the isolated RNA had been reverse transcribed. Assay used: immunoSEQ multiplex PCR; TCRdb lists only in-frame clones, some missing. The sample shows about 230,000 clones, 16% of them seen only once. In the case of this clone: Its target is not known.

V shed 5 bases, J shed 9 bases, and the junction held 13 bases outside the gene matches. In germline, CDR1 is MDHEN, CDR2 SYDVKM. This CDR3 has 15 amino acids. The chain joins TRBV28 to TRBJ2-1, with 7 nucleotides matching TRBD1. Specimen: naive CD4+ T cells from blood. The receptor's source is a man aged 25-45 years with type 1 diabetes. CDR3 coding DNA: TGTGCCAGCAGTCTCGGGACAGTTACTAGTATTGAGCAGTTCTTC. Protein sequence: CASSLGTVTSIEQFF.